The rows below give T cell receptor beta chains drawn from one sample of a study of memory CD4+ T cells and cytomegalovirus serostatus. The method was immunoSEQ multiplex PCR; TCRdb's version includes in-frame clones alone and lacks a portion of them. The data show 45,000 to 65,000 clones, around four fifths seen once. The source material was memory CD4+ T cells from blood. Receptors originate from an adult in good health and CMV-seronegative. CDR3s include the opening cysteine and the closing phenylalanine or tryptophan. The D gene is left open where the match is weak. Clone size, where shown, is once, few, many, or a class for clones that have expanded.

CDR3aa,CDR3nt,abundance,j_gene,len,d_gene,v_gene
CASRYEDSSNEKLFF,TGTGCCAGCCGCTATGAGGACAGCAGTAATGAAAAACTGTTTTTT,.,TRBJ1-4,15,.,TRBV6-6
CATSTGQGAGYTF,TGTGCCACCAGCACCGGACAGGGGGCTGGCTACACCTTC,.,TRBJ1-2,13,TRBD1,TRBV15
CASSTGQPQHF,TGTGCCAGCAGTACAGGGCAGCCCCAGCATTTT,few,TRBJ1-5,11,.,TRBV2
CASSQEIGSNTGELFF,TGTGCCAGTAGCCAAGAAATAGGAAGTAACACCGGGGAGCTGTTTTTT,.,TRBJ2-2,16,.,TRBV4-2
CASSDNPGGVRNSPLHF,TGTGCCAGCAGTGACAACCCGGGGGGGGTGAGGAATTCACCCCTCCACTTT,.,TRBJ1-6,17,.,TRBV2
CASTRGFGLAETQYF,TGTGCCAGTACTCGCGGCTTCGGGCTAGCGGAGACCCAGTACTTC,.,TRBJ2-5,15,.,TRBV19
CAWSNMLAGEQFF,TGTGCCTGGAGTAACATGCTAGCTGGTGAGCAGTTCTTC,.,TRBJ2-1,13,.,TRBV30
CASSYKPPGQGVSPLHF,TGTGCCAGCAGTTACAAACCGCCGGGACAGGGAGTATCACCCCTCCACTTT,.,TRBJ1-6,17,TRBD1,TRBV27
CASRATRDRRYEQYF,TGTGCCAGCAGAGCCACCCGGGACAGGAGATACGAGCAGTACTTC,.,TRBJ2-7,15,TRBD1,TRBV6-4
CAISEGYEQYF,TGTGCCATCAGTGAGGGCTACGAGCAGTACTTC,.,TRBJ2-7,11,.,TRBV10-3
CASSDLAGEYNEQFF,TGTGCCAGCAGTGATTTAGCGGGGGAGTACAATGAGCAGTTCTTC,.,TRBJ2-1,15,TRBD2,TRBV6-4
CASSLAQRGGYTF,TGTGCCAGCAGCTTGGCCCAGAGGGGCGGCTACACCTTC,.,TRBJ1-2,13,.,TRBV5-5
CASGLGGNTGELFF,TGTGCCAGCGGTCTTGGGGGCAACACCGGGGAGCTGTTTTTT,.,TRBJ2-2,14,.,TRBV2
CARGTSGGFGTDTQYF,TGTGCCAGAGGGACTAGCGGGGGCTTCGGCACAGATACGCAGTATTTT,few,TRBJ2-3,16,TRBD2,TRBV2
CASSQGSMGETQYF,TGTGCCAGCAGCCAAGGAAGCATGGGAGAGACCCAGTACTTC,.,TRBJ2-5,14,.,TRBV11-3
CASSMWGRTGANVLTF,TGCGCCAGCAGCATGTGGGGCAGGACTGGGGCCAACGTCCTGACTTTC,.,TRBJ2-6,16,.,TRBV5-1
CASSSSFKGQPQHF,TGTGCCAGCAGTTCCTCCTTCAAGGGTCAGCCCCAGCATTTT,.,TRBJ1-5,14,.,TRBV28
CSATRGSGANVLTF,TGCAGCGCAACACGGGGCTCTGGGGCCAACGTCCTGACTTTC,.,TRBJ2-6,14,.,TRBV29-1
CASSLGYNEKLFF,TGTGCCAGCAGCTTGGGATATAATGAAAAACTGTTTTTT,once,TRBJ1-4,13,.,TRBV5-6
CASSRYNEQFF,TGTGCCAGCAGCCGCTACAATGAGCAGTTCTTC,.,TRBJ2-1,11,.,TRBV2
CASSSGNIQYF,TGTGCCAGCAGCTCCGGAAACATTCAGTACTTC,.,TRBJ2-4,11,.,TRBV5-4
CASSLKWNEQFF,TGTGCCAGCAGTTTAAAGTGGAATGAGCAGTTCTTC,.,TRBJ2-1,12,.,TRBV27
CATSRSNLQGKQTGELFF,TGTGCCACCAGCAGATCAAACCTACAGGGAAAACAAACCGGGGAGCTGTTTTTT,few,TRBJ2-2,18,.,TRBV15
CASSFQGKLDEQYF,TGCGCCAGCAGCTTTCAGGGGAAGCTCGACGAGCAGTACTTC,once,TRBJ2-7,14,.,TRBV5-1
CASSLGTGNYGYTF,TGCGCCAGCAGCCTAGGGACAGGGAACTATGGCTACACCTTC,.,TRBJ1-2,14,TRBD1,TRBV5-1
CASSEVPGAGELFF,TGTGCCAGCAGTGAAGTACCAGGGGCGGGGGAGCTGTTTTTT,once,TRBJ2-2,14,.,TRBV6-1
CAIFDRDWANVLTF,TGTGCCATCTTCGACAGGGACTGGGCCAACGTCCTGACTTTC,.,TRBJ2-6,14,.,TRBV10-3
CASSQVGRTNEKLFF,TGTGCCAGCAGCCAAGTCGGACGGACTAATGAAAAACTGTTTTTT,.,TRBJ1-4,15,.,TRBV14
CASSPRTGSYNEQFF,TGTGCCAGCAGCCCTAGGACAGGCTCCTACAATGAGCAGTTCTTC,.,TRBJ2-1,15,TRBD1,TRBV7-8
CASSEEDGETQYF,TGTGCCAGCAGTGAAGAGGATGGGGAGACCCAGTACTTC,.,TRBJ2-5,13,.,TRBV6-1
CASSFRGTGETQYF,TGTGCCAGCAGCTTTCGTGGCACAGGGGAGACCCAGTACTTC,.,TRBJ2-5,14,.,TRBV7-9
CASSEIRRDEAFF,TGTGCCAGCAGTGAAATAAGGAGGGATGAAGCTTTCTTT,few,TRBJ1-1,13,.,TRBV2
CASSWGTDQSSGNTIYF,TGCGCCAGCAGCTGGGGGACAGATCAGAGCTCTGGAAACACCATATATTTT,.,TRBJ1-3,17,TRBD1,TRBV5-1